The rows below give T cell receptor beta chains drawn from one sample of a study of post-analysis software for immune sequencing data. TCRdb re-analysed the PCR reads in MiXCR, keeping a single row per CDR3 protein. The sample lists about 540,000 distinct CDR3 sequences, roughly 34% occurring once. The source material was blood. All receptors derive from a girl aged 2 to 17 with multiple sclerosis. Both conserved end residues are part of each CDR3. Fields, in order: V gene, clone size, J gene, D gene, CDR3 protein, CDR3 DNA. The D gene is left open where the match is weak. The size entry is marked missing in some rows and otherwise reads once, few, many or a size class.

>TRBV11-2|.|TRBJ2-1|.
CASSLERSEQFF
TGTGCCAGCAGCTTAGAACGAAGTGAGCAGTTCTTC
>TRBV18|.|TRBJ2-1|.
CASSPEQGYYNEQFF
TGTGCCAGCTCACCAGAGCAGGGCTACTACAATGAGCAGTTCTTC
>TRBV29-1|few|TRBJ2-2|TRBD2
CSVPLAGTIGELFF
TGCAGCGTTCCACTAGCGGGGACTATCGGGGAGCTGTTTTTT
>TRBV20-1|.|TRBJ2-7|TRBD2
CSADSGTSSYEQYF
TGCAGTGCTGACAGCGGGACTAGCTCCTACGAGCAGTACTTC
>TRBV5-6|.|TRBJ2-5|.
CASSPDSDGTQYF
TGTGCCAGCAGCCCGGACAGCGATGGGACCCAGTACTTC
>TRBV20-1|few|TRBJ2-1|.
CSALRRSPSSYNEQFF
TGCAGTGCCCTACGTCGATCCCCCAGCTCCTACAATGAGCAGTTCTTC
>TRBV12-5|.|TRBJ1-1|.
CASGSTSREAFF
TGTGCTAGTGGTTCCACGTCGCGAGAGGCTTTCTTT
>TRBV12-3/TRBV12-4|few|TRBJ2-2|.
CASSRTAGVLNTGELFF
TGTGCCAGCAGTCGTACCGCAGGGGTCTTAAACACCGGGGAGCTGTTTTTT
>TRBV5-6|.|TRBJ1-1|.
CASSWAWGYTEAFF
TGTGCCAGCAGCTGGGCCTGGGGCTACACTGAAGCTTTCTTT
>TRBV7-2|few|TRBJ1-6|.
CASSPGDSPLHF
TGTGCCAGCAGCCCCGGGGATTCACCCCTCCACTTT
>TRBV29-1|many|TRBJ1-1|.
CSAGPHSTEAFF
TGCAGCGCCGGTCCGCACAGCACTGAAGCTTTCTTT
>TRBV7-3|.|TRBJ2-5|.
CASSSGDEETQYF
TGTGCCAGCAGCTCGGGAGATGAAGAGACCCAGTACTTC
>TRBV3-1|few|TRBJ2-3|.
CVSSPPGTSDTQYF
TGTGTCAGCAGCCCTCCCGGGACTTCAGATACGCAGTATTTT
>TRBV20-1|few|TRBJ2-3|TRBD2
CSAEPGGATDTQYF
TGCAGTGCCGAGCCCGGGGGGGCGACAGATACGCAGTATTTT
>TRBV5-1|.|TRBJ2-5|.
CASSSPGAEQETQYF
TGCGCCAGCAGCTCCCCGGGGGCTGAGCAAGAGACCCAGTACTTC
>TRBV5-1|many|TRBJ2-3|.
CASSPGLRTDTQYF
TGCGCCAGCAGCCCGGGACTCCGCACAGATACGCAGTATTTT
>TRBV12-3/TRBV12-4|once|TRBJ1-2|TRBD1
CASTRTSGQNYGYTF
TGTGCCAGCACCCGCACGTCGGGACAGAACTATGGCTACACCTTC
>TRBV5-1|.|TRBJ2-5|TRBD2
CASSFGTSEYQETQYF
TGCGCCAGCAGCTTCGGGACTAGCGAGTACCAAGAGACCCAGTACTTC
>TRBV6-1|.|TRBJ2-2|TRBD1
CASSTRGHTGELFF
TGTGCCAGCAGCACCAGGGGGCACACCGGGGAGCTGTTTTTT
>TRBV7-2|.|TRBJ2-3|TRBD2
CASSLRLADTDTQYF
TGTGCCAGCAGCCTCCGACTAGCGGATACAGATACGCAGTATTTT
>TRBV29-1|.|TRBJ2-1|TRBD1
CSVESLRQGSEGRQSYNEQFF
TGCAGCGTTGAGTCCCTACGACAGGGGAGTGAGGGCAGGCAGTCCTACAATGAGCAGTTCTTC
>TRBV5-1|.|TRBJ2-3|.
CASSRETQGIDTQYF
TGCGCCAGCAGCCGGGAGACCCAGGGAATAGATACGCAGTATTTT
>TRBV29-1|.|TRBJ2-5|.
CSVGRAKETQYF
TGCAGCGTGGGCAGGGCCAAAGAGACCCAGTACTTC
>TRBV25-1|.|TRBJ1-5|.
CASSEFLGQPQHF
TGTGCCAGCAGTGAGTTCTTGGGTCAGCCCCAGCATTTT
>TRBV10-2|few|TRBJ2-7|.
CASRFLTGRSDEQYF
TGCGCCAGCAGATTCTTGACAGGGAGGAGCGACGAGCAGTACTTC
>TRBV2|once|TRBJ2-2|TRBD1
CASSRRGRDTGELFF
TGTGCCAGCAGTCGAAGGGGGCGGGACACCGGGGAGCTGTTTTTT
>TRBV15|.|TRBJ2-3|.
CATSARTDLTDTQYF
TGTGCCACCAGCGCCAGGACGGACCTCACAGATACGCAGTATTTT
>TRBV29-1|.|TRBJ2-1|.
CSGSFGYNEQFF
TGCAGCGGGTCCTTCGGGTACAATGAGCAGTTCTTC
>TRBV7-9|.|TRBJ1-4|TRBD1
CASSLRQGTTNEKRFF
TGTGCCAGCAGCTTACGACAGGGTACAACTAATGAAAAACGGTTTTTT
>TRBV20-1|few|TRBJ2-7|TRBD2
CSARDQLAGYEQYF
TGCAGTGCTAGAGATCAACTAGCGGGGTACGAGCAGTACTTC
>TRBV28|.|TRBJ2-7|TRBD1
CASSLSGQGRYEQYF
TGTGCCAGCAGTTTATCCGGACAGGGGCGGTACGAGCAGTACTTC
>TRBV7-7|few|TRBJ2-2|.
CASSGGTSANTGELFF
TGTGCCAGCAGCGGCGGGACTTCCGCGAACACCGGGGAGCTGTTTTTT
>TRBV3-1|.|TRBJ1-2|.
CASSQEGEGYTF
TGTGCCAGCAGCCAAGAAGGAGAGGGCTACACCTTC
>TRBV6-6|.|TRBJ1-1|.
CASGDTEAFF
TGTGCCAGCGGCGACACTGAAGCTTTCTTT
>TRBV9|few|TRBJ2-3|.
CASSEGEGGVTDTQYF
TGTGCCAGCAGCGAGGGGGAAGGAGGGGTCACAGATACGCAGTATTTT
>TRBV27|.|TRBJ2-3|.
CASSLGLTLTDTRYF
TGTGCCAGCAGTTTAGGGCTAACGCTCACAGATACGCGGTATTTT
>TRBV27|.|TRBJ2-1|TRBD2
CAGSPGTSVLQNEQFF
TGTGCCGGCAGTCCCGGGACTAGCGTACTACAGAATGAGCAGTTCTTC
>TRBV19|few|TRBJ2-1|TRBD1
CASRLDRGLLGGEQFF
TGTGCCAGTAGACTCGACAGGGGTCTACTAGGGGGTGAGCAGTTCTTC
>TRBV10-3|few|TRBJ2-3|.
CAISEGVDGQTDTQYF
TGTGCCATCAGTGAGGGTGTCGATGGCCAAACAGATACGCAGTATTTT
>TRBV6-6|few|TRBJ2-3|.
CASSYSVTDTQYF
TGTGCCAGCAGTTACTCGGTCACAGATACGCAGTATTTT
>TRBV20-1|.|TRBJ2-7|TRBD1
CSARGLDRASYEQYF
TGCAGTGCTAGAGGCCTGGACAGGGCCTCCTACGAGCAGTACTTC
>TRBV5-6|.|TRBJ2-3|TRBD1
CASSSTGGAWADTQYF
TGTGCCAGCAGCTCAACAGGGGGCGCATGGGCAGATACGCAGTATTTT
>TRBV7-8|few|TRBJ2-7|.
CASSSPSSYEQYF
TGTGCCAGCAGCTCCCCGAGCTCCTACGAGCAGTACTTC
>TRBV5-1|.|TRBJ2-3|TRBD2
CASSFGLAGAPDTQYF
TGCGCCAGCAGCTTCGGACTAGCGGGGGCCCCAGATACGCAGTATTTT
>TRBV29-1|.|TRBJ1-2|.
CSVEQGSYGYTF
TGCAGCGTTGAACAGGGTTCCTATGGCTACACCTTC
>TRBV12-3/TRBV12-4|.|TRBJ2-7|.
CASSPWGRGAEQYF
TGTGCTAGCAGCCCCTGGGGGAGGGGGGCCGAGCAGTACTTC
>TRBV29-1|.|TRBJ2-3|.
CSVEAGKDTQYF
TGCAGCGTTGAGGCGGGTAAAGATACGCAGTATTTT
>TRBV10-2|few|TRBJ1-6|.
CASSEVHSGGNSPLHF
TGCGCCAGCAGTGAGGTTCACTCGGGAGGTAATTCACCCCTCCACTTT
>TRBV2|.|TRBJ2-7|.
CASSLQVEQYF
TGTGCCAGCAGCCTGCAAGTCGAGCAGTACTTC
>TRBV7-6|few|TRBJ2-5|TRBD2
CASSYPPAGGYQETQYF
TGTGCCAGCTCATACCCCCCAGCGGGGGGATACCAAGAGACCCAGTACTTC
>TRBV6-1|.|TRBJ1-2|TRBD1
CASSALGQGGNGYTF
TGTGCCAGCAGTGCGCTGGGGCAGGGGGGAAATGGCTACACCTTC